This T cell receptor (beta chain) was sequenced for a study of PD-1 blockade in classical Hodgkin lymphoma. About the study: It was nivolumab at 3 mg/kg, given intravenously every 2 weeks, that patients received.

Deletions cut 7 bases from V and 0 bases from J, with 13 bases between. This CDR3 has 14 residues. The germline gives CDR1 SGHNT, CDR2 YENEEA. The time point denotes: cycle 4 day 1 (C4D1), after five to seven weeks of nivolumab. Every one of the patients relapsed after autologous stem cell transplantation (brentuximab vedotin exposure was variable). Researchers report purifying CD4+ T cells from thawed PBMCs by magnetic negative selection. Data came from immunoSEQ multiplex PCR; TCRdb stores just in-frame clones and leaves some out. The sample has roughly 13,000 clones; about 79% are singletons. Source: CD4+ T cells from blood, taken before the fourth cycle of nivolumab. The genes are TRBV11-3 and TRBJ2-7, with a weak D call TRBD2 (6 bases). The TCR sequence derives from a human donor with classical Hodgkin lymphoma. The CDR3 loop reads CASTSGLDSYEQYF. The DNA for the CDR3 is TGTGCCAGCACCTCGGGACTGGACTCCTACGAGCAGTACTTC.